One and the same sample provided the 6 T cell receptor beta chains below, sequenced in a study of cytomegalovirus exposure and HLA in healthy donors. Profiling relied on immunoSEQ multiplex PCR, and the TCRdb table lists in-frame clones only, not all of them. The repertoire has 95,000 to 150,000 clones, approximately 94% of them found once; the top ten carry less than 2%. The material sequenced was PBMCs. The receptors originated from a man younger than 30 in good health and CMV-seronegative.

This chain uses TRBV7-2 with TRBJ2-7; no reliable D call. In germline, CDR1 is SGHTA, CDR2 FQGNSA. Trimming took 1 base from V and 5 from J, leaving 15 bases between them. This CDR3 has 15 residues. The chain's CDR3 is CASSLVANGGHEQYF. Here the CDR3 DNA reads TGTGCCAGCAGCTTAGTAGCTAACGGCGGCCACGAGCAGTACTTC.

The J gene is TRBJ2-1, the V gene TRBV18, with 10 bases identical to TRBD1. The CDR3 is 15 residues long. From germline, CDR1 is KGHSH and CDR2 LQKENI. The junction had 6 bases not matched to a gene; V was cut back by 5 bases and J by 5 bases. DNA for the CDR3: TGTGCCAGCTCAAGGGACAGGGGAGGTGACAATGAGCAGTTCTTC. Protein: CASSRDRGGDNEQFF. The complete variable domain, with remaining parts taken from reference TRBV18 and TRBJ2-1, reads NAGVMQNPRHLVRRRGQEARLRCSPMKGHSHVYWYRQLPEEGLKFMVYLQKENIIDESGMPKERFSAEFPKEGPSILRIQQVVRGDSAAYFCASSRDRGGDNEQFFGPGTRLTVL.

The CDR3 bases are TGTGCCATCCGGGACAGGGGCACAGATACGCAGTATTTT. It is translated as CAIRDRGTDTQYF. The chain combines TRBV19 with TRBJ2-3, with 9 bases fitting TRBD1. This CDR3 has 13 residues. V was clipped by 10 bases and J by 1 base; unmatched bases: 3. The germline V gene has CDR1 LNHDA and CDR2 SQIVND (reference sequence). The full variable domain, with the rest looked up from reference TRBV19 and TRBJ2-3, is DGGITQSPKYLFRKEGQNVTLSCEQNLNHDAMYWYRQDPGQGLRLIYYSQIVNDFQKGDIAEGYSVSREKKESFPLTVTSAQKNPTAFYLCAIRDRGTDTQYFGPGTRLTVL.

This clone was counted a single time. Here the CDR3 reads CAWNPGMDYGYTF. CDR3 bases: TGTGCCTGGAATCCAGGGATGGACTATGGCTACACCTTC. This chain joins TRBV30 and TRBJ1-2; TRBD1 is a possible D gene (5 bases). Germline CDR1 GTSNPN, CDR2 SVGIG (reference sequence). This CDR3 is 13 amino acids long. Trimming took off 4 bases at V and 3 bases at J, with 12 bases between the two ends. Full variable domain (rest looked up from reference TRBV30 and TRBJ1-2): SQTIHQWPATLVQPVGSPLSLECTVEGTSNPNLYWYRQAAGRGLQLLFYSVGIGQISSEVPQNLSASRPQDRQFILSSKKLLLSDSGFYLCAWNPGMDYGYTFGSGTRLTVV.

The chain employs TRBV27 and TRBJ2-3, with D hard to call. The germline CDR1 and CDR2 sequences are MNHEY and SMNVEV (reference sequence). Trimming took 5 bases from V and 1 from J, leaving 16 bases between them. The CDR3 spans 16 residues. The CDR3 nucleotides read TGTGCCAGCAGTGCCTGGAGTGTGAGAGGCACAGATACGCAGTATTTT. Its protein product is CASSAWSVRGTDTQYF.

A few counts support this clone. This rearrangement joins TRBV7-6 to TRBJ1-5; perhaps TRBD1 as D (5 bases). The CDR3 runs to 14 residues. V was pared by 5 bases and J by 8 bases, with 16 bases between. Germline lookup yields CDR1 SGHVS and CDR2 FNYEAQ. The CDR3 coding sequence is TGTGCCAGCAGCCCCCTCAGGGCCGTAGAGCCCCAGCATTTT. Its protein product is CASSPLRAVEPQHF.